The present entry profiles one T cell receptor beta chain with its context. Measured with immunoSEQ multiplex PCR; TCRdb has only the in-frame clones, and not every one. The sample holds about 110,000 clones, about two thirds seen once. This entry comes from a study of blood T cell repertoires in COVID-19. Study-wide context: PBMCs, B-cell-depleted T cells, or T cells were the source of the cDNA or gDNA that made up the material.

Germline V gives CDR1 MNHNY, CDR2 SVGAGI (reference sequence). V was cut by 11 bases and J by 0 bases, with 6 bases left in between. The CDR3 runs to 11 residues. This receptor was obtained from a human donor with acute or convalescent COVID-19. The donor label of this sample is uncertain. Sequenced: peripheral blood. This sequence joins TRBV6-6 and TRBJ2-3; D remains unclear. In nucleotides, the CDR3 is TGTGCCTCCTTAAGCACAGATACGCAGTATTTT. Its translation is CASLSTDTQYF.